Presented here are 5 T cell receptor beta chains from one specimen sequenced in a study of T cell repertoires in cytomegalovirus infection. In TCRdb, the reads were re-called with MiXCR into one record per CDR3 protein. The data hold roughly 640,000 distinct CDR3 sequences, with around 24% observed a single time. The sample comprised CD8+ T cells from PBMCs. Receptors were obtained from a human donor in good health (CMV status not recorded). Some clones in this sample may be carry-over from other donors' samples.

At least ten counts were recorded for this clonotype. V is TRBV6-5 and J is TRBJ1-2; 9 nucleotides agree with TRBD1. In germline, CDR1 is MNHEY, CDR2 SVGAGI. Trimming removed 0 bases from V and 8 bases from J; junction bases left unmatched: 7. The CDR3 runs to 15 residues. The DNA for the CDR3 is TGTGCCAGCAGTTACTCCCTGGGACAGGGAAGAGGCTACACCTTC. Encoded protein: CASSYSLGQGRGYTF.

This rearrangement joins TRBV6-2 or TRBV6-3 to TRBJ1-5, with 12 bases matching TRBD1. V shed 6 bases and J 7 bases; nucleotides not matched to a gene: 19. Germline values: CDR1 MNHEY, CDR2 SVGEGT. The CDR3 runs to 19 residues. The CDR3 sequence: CASSPRMGTGGRPYQPQHF. The CDR3, as DNA: TGTGCCAGCAGCCCAAGGATGGGGACAGGGGGCCGCCCTTACCAGCCCCAGCATTTT.

The chain uses TRBV7-3 and TRBJ2-5; D is unresolved. The CDR3 is made up of 14 amino acids. CDR1 is SGHTA, CDR2 FQGTGA, per germline. V was trimmed by 1 base and J by 2 bases, leaving 8 bases between them. CDR3 coding DNA: TGTGCCAGCAGCTTAAATGGTTGGCAAGAGACCCAGTACTTC. Residues: CASSLNGWQETQYF.

DNA of the CDR3: TGTGCCACCAGTGATTTCGGGGACACCGGGGAGCTGTTTTTT. This translates into CATSDFGDTGELFF. The chain carries TRBV24-1 and TRBJ2-2; TRBD2 might be the D (5 bases). The ends were cut back, 1 base at V and 3 bases at J, with 5 bases in the middle. From germline, CDR1 is KGHDR and CDR2 SFDVKD. The CDR3 covers 14 residues.

The table lists this clonotype with many counts. This chain joins TRBV7-8 and TRBJ2-7; D unclear. The CDR3 runs 13 residues. Trimming left V 1 base short and J 2 bases short, with 6 bases between. Germline V lookup: CDR1 SGHVS, CDR2 FQNEAQ. Written as DNA, the CDR3 is TGTGCCAGCAGCTTAGGTTACACCTACGAGCAGTACGTC. As protein: CASSLGYTYEQYV.